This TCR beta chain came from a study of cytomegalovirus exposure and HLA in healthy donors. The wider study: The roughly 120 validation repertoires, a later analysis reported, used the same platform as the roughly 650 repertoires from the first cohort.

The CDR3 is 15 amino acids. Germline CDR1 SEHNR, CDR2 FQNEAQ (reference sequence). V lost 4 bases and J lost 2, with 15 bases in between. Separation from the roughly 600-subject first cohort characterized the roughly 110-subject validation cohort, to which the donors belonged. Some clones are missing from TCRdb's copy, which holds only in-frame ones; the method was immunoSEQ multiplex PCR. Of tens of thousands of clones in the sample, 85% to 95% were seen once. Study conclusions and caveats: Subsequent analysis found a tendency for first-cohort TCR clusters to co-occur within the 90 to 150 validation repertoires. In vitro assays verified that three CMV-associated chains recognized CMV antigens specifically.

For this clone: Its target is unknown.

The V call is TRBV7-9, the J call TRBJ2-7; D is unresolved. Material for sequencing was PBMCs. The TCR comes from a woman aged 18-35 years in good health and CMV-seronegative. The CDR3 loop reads CASSSSEDLPYEQYF. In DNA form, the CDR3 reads TGTGCCAGCAGCTCCTCAGAGGATCTCCCCTACGAGCAGTACTTC.